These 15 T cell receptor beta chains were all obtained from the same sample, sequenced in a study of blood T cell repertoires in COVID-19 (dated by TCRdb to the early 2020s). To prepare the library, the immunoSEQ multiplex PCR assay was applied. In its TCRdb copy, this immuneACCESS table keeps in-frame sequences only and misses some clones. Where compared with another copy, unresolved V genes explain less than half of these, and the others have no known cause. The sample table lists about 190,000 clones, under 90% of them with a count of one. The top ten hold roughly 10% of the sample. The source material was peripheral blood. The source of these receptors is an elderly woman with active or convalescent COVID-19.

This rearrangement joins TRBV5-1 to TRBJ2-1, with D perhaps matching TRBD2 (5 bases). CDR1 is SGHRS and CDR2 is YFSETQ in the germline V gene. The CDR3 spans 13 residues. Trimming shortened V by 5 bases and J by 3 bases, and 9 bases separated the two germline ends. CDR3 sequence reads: CASSLALYNEQFF. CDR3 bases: TGCGCCAGCAGTCTAGCCCTCTACAATGAGCAGTTCTTC.

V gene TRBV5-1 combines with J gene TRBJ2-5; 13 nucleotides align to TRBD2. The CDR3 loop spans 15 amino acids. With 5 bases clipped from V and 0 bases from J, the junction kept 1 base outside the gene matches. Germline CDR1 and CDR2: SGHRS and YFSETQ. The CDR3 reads CASRTSGRYQETQYF. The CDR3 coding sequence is TGCGCCAGCAGGACTAGCGGGAGGTACCAAGAGACCCAGTACTTC.

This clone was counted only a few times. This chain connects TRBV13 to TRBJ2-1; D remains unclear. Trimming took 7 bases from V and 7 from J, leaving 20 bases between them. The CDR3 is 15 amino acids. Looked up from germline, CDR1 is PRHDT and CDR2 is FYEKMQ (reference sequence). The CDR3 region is CASTLSPTAANEQFF. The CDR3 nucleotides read TGTGCCAGCACCCTGAGCCCGACTGCAGCGAATGAGCAGTTCTTC.

The CDR3 DNA follows: TGCAGCGTTGTGGTCAGGGGATCCTACGAGCAGTACTTC. It encodes CSVVVRGSYEQYF. The chain employs TRBV29-1 and TRBJ2-7; D might be TRBD1 (6 bases). Trimming shortened V by 4 bases and J by 1 base, and 11 bases separated the two germline ends. Per the germline V gene, CDR1 is SQVTM and CDR2 is ANQGSEA. This CDR3 is built from 13 residues.

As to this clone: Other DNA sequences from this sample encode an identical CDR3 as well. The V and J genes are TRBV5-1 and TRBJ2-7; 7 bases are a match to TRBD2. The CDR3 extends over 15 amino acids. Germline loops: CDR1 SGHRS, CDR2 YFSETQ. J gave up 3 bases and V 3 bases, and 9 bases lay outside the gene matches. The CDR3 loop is CASSWGGARDYEQYF. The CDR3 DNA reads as TGCGCCAGCAGCTGGGGGGGTGCCCGGGACTACGAGCAGTACTTC.

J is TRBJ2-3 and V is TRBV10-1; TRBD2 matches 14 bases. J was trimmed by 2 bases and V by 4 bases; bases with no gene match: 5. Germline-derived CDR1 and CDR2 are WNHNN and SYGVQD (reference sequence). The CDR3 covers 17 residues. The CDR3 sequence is CASSVTSGRAATDTQYF. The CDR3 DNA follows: TGCGCCAGCAGTGTGACTAGCGGGAGGGCCGCCACAGATACGCAGTATTTT.

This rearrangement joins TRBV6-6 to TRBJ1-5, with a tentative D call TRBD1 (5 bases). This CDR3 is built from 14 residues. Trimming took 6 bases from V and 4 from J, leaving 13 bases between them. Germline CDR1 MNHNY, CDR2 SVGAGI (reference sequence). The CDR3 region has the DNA TGTGCCAGCAGAGAGGGCGGGGGTAATCAGCCCCAGCATTTT. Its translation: CASREGGGNQPQHF.

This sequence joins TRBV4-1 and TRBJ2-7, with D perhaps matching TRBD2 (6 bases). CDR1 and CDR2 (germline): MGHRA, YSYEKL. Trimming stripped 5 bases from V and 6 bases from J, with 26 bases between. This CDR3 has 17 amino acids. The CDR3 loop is CASSAREVSGTASEQYF. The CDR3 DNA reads TGCGCCAGCAGCGCAAGAGAGGTGTCCGGGACTGCCTCCGAGCAGTACTTC.

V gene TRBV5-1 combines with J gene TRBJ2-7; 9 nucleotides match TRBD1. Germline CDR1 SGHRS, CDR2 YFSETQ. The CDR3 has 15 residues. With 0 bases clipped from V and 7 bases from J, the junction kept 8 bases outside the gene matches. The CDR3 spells CASSLEGQGGMEQYF. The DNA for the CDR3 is TGCGCCAGCAGCTTGGAGGGACAGGGTGGGATGGAGCAGTACTTC.

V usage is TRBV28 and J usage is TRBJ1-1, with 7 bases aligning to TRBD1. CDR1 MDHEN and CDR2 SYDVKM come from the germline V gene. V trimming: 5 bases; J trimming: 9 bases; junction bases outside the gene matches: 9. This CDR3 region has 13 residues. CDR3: CASSRGQESKAFF. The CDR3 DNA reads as TGTGCCAGCAGTCGCGGACAGGAATCGAAAGCTTTCTTT.

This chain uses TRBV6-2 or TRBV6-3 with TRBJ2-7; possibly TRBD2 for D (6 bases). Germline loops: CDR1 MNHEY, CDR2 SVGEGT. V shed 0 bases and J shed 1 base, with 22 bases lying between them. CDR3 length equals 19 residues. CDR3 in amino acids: CASSYSMRGVRRESYEQYF. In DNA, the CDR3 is TGTGCCAGCAGTTACTCTATGCGTGGGGTGCGGAGGGAATCCTACGAGCAGTACTTC.

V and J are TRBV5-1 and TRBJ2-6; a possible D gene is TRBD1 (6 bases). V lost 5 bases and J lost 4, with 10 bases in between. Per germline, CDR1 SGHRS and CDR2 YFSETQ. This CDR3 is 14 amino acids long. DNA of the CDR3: TGCGCCAGCAGACCAGGGGTAGGGGCCAACGTCCTGACTTTC. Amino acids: CASRPGVGANVLTF.

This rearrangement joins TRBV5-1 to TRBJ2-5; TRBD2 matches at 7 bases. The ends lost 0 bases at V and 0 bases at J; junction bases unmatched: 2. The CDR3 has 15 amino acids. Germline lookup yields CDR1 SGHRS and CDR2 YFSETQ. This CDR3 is CASSLAGTNQETQYF. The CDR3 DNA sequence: TGCGCCAGCAGCTTGGCTGGGACTAACCAAGAGACCCAGTACTTC.

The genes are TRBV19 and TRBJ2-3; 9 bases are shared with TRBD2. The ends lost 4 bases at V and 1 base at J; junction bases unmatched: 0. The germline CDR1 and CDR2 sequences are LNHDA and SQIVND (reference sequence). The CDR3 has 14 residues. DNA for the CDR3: TGTGCCAGTAGTACTAGCGGGGGCACAGATACGCAGTATTTT. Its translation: CASSTSGGTDTQYF.

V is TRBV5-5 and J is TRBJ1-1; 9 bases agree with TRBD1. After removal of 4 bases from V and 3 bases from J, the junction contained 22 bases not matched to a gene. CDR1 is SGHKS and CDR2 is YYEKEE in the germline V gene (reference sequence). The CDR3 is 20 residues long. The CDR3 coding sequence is TGTGCCAGCAGCGCCGGGACAGGGTTTTCTCATTCGATTCCGGACACTGAAGCTTTCTTT. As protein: CASSAGTGFSHSIPDTEAFF.